This entry describes one T cell receptor beta chain. The data belong to a study of blood T cell repertoires in COVID-19. On the study more broadly: COVID-19 samples collected from the United States, Italy and Spain covered acute and convalescent phases. PBMCs, B-cell-depleted T cells, or T cells provided the cDNA or gDNA that made up the material.

The CDR3 is 13 amino acids. The germline V and J ends were trimmed by 6 bases and 3 bases, with 11 bases remaining between them. Germline CDR1 LNHDA, CDR2 SQIVND (reference sequence). Seattle's cohort entered during active infection and was followed longitudinally. As processed by the authors: By means of reference gene primer amplification, nucleated cell counts were estimated. Using immunoSEQ multiplex PCR, the repertoire was profiled, and TCRdb retains in-frame clones only, with some absent. V, J and clone size are those of that table, while D and trimming were read from the DNA. The table has fewer than 700,000 clones, 85% to 90% seen once.

The sample comprised peripheral blood. This sequence joins TRBV19 and TRBJ1-1, with D uncertain. The clonotype originates from a woman aged 45 to 65 with COVID-19, enrolled during active disease. The CDR3 sequence: CASSPDQDTEAFF. In DNA form, the CDR3 reads TGTGCCAGTAGCCCGGATCAGGACACTGAAGCTTTCTTT.